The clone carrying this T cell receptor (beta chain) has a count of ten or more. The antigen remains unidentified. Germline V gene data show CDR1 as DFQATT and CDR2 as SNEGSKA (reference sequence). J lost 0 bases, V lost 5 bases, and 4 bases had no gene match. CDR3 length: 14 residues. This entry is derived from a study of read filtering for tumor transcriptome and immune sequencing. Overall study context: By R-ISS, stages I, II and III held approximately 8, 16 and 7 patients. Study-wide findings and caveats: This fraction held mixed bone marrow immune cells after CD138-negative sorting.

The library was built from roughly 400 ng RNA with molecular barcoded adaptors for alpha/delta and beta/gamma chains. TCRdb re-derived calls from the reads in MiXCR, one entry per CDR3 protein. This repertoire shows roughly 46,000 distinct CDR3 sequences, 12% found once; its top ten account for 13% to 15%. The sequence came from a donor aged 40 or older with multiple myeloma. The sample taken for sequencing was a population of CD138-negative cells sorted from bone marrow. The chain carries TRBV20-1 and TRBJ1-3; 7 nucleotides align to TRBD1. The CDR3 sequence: CSAWDSNSGNTIYF. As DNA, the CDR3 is TGCAGTGCTTGGGACAGTAACTCTGGAAACACCATATATTTT.